The present T cell receptor beta chain was sequenced within a study of T cell responses to AZD1222 COVID-19 vaccine. Study-wide points: Nearly half of the spike-specific TCRs reportedly recognize variant regions that carry no mutations. Repertoire samples came only from after the peak T cell response. White British people made up most donors, females outnumbered males, and clonal diversity was possibly underestimated.

The CDR3 is made up of 15 amino acids. Germline-derived CDR1 and CDR2 are GTSNPN and SVGIG (reference sequence). The V gene end was trimmed by 5 bases and the J gene end by 7 bases; junction bases not matched to a gene: 10. Remarks on this clone: Its antigen is as yet unknown.

Repertoires were generated with immunoSEQ multiplex PCR, while TCRdb's copy carries only in-frame clones and drops some. The sample holds about 60,000 clones, about nine tenths seen once. Source: peripheral blood, taken 28 days after the second dose of the MenACWY control vaccine. The chain links TRBV30 to TRBJ1-5, with 11 bases that match TRBD1. The TCR was taken from an adult who received the MenACWY meningococcal vaccine as a control. The CDR3 DNA sequence: TGTGCCTGGGCCTCGGACAGGGGGCTTCTCCAGCCCCAGCATTTT. Translating gives CAWASDRGLLQPQHF. The full variable domain, in which reference TRBV30 and TRBJ1-5 provide the parts outside the CDR3, is SQTIHQWPATLVQPVGSPLSLECTVEGTSNPNLYWYRQAAGRGLQLLFYSVGIGQISSEVPQNLSASRPQDRQFILSSKKLLLSDSGFYLCAWASDRGLLQPQHFGDGTRLSIL.